This TCR beta chain was found in a study of blood T cell repertoires in COVID-19 (dated by TCRdb to about 2020). Regarding the study in general: The collaborator samples originated in the United States, Italy and Spain and spanned the acute and convalescent phases of COVID-19. The material from the prospective study consisted of cDNA or gDNA derived from T cells, B-cell-depleted T cells, or PBMCs. Deeply sampled blood TCRbeta repertoires from subjects exposed to, actively infected with, or recovered from COVID-19 were included in the dataset. The repertoires were released in a freely available public database intended as a resource for research on the immune response to SARS-CoV-2. The samples were drawn from two sources: the first 160 participants of the ongoing ImmuneRACE study, and over 950 subjects contributed by 6 global collaborators. Nearly every sample came with metadata listing a de-identified subject ID, COVID-19 status, age in years and sex. Where HLA class I and class II types were available, the types were taken from metadata supplied by the sample provider, not from assay-based typing. Paper-wide results and their limitations: The amount of clinical and demographic metadata varied by source and participant and was provided uncurated.

Each collaborating institution followed its own protocols to collect whole blood in K2EDTA tubes. For TCRbeta analysis, collaborator samples were shipped as frozen whole blood, as isolated PBMCs, or as DNA extracted from either sample type. The CDR3 spans 14 residues, from the cysteine through the phenylalanine. The read is trimmed to its CDR3 DNA, 42 bases read in frame from base 1. Germline trimming amounts to 5 bases on V and 4 bases on J, with 7 as the count of junction bases outside the gene matches. In the germline V gene, CDR1 corresponds to SGHRS and CDR2 to YFSETQ. TCRbeta CDR3 regions were amplified from genomic DNA by means of the immunoSEQ Assay, a bias-controlled multiplex PCR. Under the source paper's analysis protocol: Within the assay, amplification of reference gene primers was used to estimate how many nucleated cells each sample contained. Sequence reads were collapsed and filtered to measure the absolute abundance of every unique TCRbeta CDR3 rearrangement. Productive Simpson clonality was computed per sample as the square root of Simpson's diversity index over productive rearrangements. This is the immuneACCESS table as TCRdb keeps it, with only in-frame sequences that have V and J called. A part of the clones is gone; compared with another copy, unresolved V genes explain less than half, and the rest is unexplained. V and J calls and clone size come straight from that table; D and trimming were deduced from the DNA. Recorded for this sample are a few hundred thousand clones; roughly 83% of them occurred a single time. The ten largest make up 9% to 15% of the sample.

About this clone: There is no known antigen for this receptor. Base qualities are not recorded, but no much larger clone differs from it by a single base.

This clonotype was sampled from a man of 80 years or more with acute or convalescent COVID-19. The specimen was peripheral blood. Recombination connected TRBV5-1 to TRBJ1-1, and 8 bases in between align with TRBD1. Here is the DNA: TGCGCCAGCAGACCGACAGGGGTAATCACTGAAGCTTTCTTT. Translated, this is CASRPTGVITEAFF.